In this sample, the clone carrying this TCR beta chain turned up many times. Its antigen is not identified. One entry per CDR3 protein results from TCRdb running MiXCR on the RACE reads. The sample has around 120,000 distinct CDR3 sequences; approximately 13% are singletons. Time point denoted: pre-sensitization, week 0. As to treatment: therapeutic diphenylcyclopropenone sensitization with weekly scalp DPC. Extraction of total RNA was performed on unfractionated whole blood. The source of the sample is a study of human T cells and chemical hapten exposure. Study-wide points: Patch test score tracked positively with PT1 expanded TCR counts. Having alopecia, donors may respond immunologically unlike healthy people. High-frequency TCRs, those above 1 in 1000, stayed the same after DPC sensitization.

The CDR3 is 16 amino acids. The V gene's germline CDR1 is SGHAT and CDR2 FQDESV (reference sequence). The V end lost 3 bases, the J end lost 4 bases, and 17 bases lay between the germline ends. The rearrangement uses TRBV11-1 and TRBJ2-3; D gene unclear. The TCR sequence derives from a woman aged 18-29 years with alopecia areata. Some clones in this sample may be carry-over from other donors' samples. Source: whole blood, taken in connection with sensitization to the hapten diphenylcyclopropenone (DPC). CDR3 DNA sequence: TGTGCCAGCAGCTTTGCACCAGGATATTCGGCAGATACGCAGTATTTT. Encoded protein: CASSFAPGYSADTQYF.